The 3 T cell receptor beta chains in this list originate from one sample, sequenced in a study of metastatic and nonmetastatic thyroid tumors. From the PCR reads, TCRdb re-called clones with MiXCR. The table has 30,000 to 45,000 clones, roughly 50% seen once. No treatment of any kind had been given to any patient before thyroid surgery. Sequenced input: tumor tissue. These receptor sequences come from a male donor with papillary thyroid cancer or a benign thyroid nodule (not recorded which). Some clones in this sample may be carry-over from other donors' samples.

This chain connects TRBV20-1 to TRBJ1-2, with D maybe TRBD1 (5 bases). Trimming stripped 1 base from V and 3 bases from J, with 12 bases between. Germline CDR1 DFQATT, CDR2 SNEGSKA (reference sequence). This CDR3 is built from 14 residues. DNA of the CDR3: TGCAGTGCTAGAGTCGCAGGGCTTGACTATGGCTACACCTTC. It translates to CSARVAGLDYGYTF.

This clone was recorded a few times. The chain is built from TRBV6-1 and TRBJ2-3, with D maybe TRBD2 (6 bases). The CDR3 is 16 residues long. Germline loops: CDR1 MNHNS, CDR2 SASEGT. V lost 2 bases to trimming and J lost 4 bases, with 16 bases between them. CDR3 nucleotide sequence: TGTGCCAGCAGTGAAATTACCGGGGGAGGCGCAGATACGCAGTATTTT. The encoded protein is CASSEITGGGADTQYF.

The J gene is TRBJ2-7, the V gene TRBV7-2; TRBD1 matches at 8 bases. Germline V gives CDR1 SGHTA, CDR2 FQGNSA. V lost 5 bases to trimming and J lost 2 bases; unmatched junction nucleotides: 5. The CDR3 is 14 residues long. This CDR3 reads CASSEWTGPYEQYF. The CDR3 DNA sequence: TGTGCCAGCAGCGAATGGACAGGGCCCTACGAGCAGTACTTC. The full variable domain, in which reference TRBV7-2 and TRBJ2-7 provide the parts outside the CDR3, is GAGVSQSPSNKVTEKGKDVELRCDPISGHTALYWYRQSLGQGLEFLIYFQGNSAPDKSGLPSDRFSAERTGGSVSTLTIQRTQQEDSAVYLCASSEWTGPYEQYFGPGTRLTVT.